These 8 T cell receptor beta chains were sequenced from one sample in a study of technical replicates of blood from several donors. Sequencing was performed with immunoSEQ multiplex PCR; in TCRdb, only in-frame clones are kept and a portion is missing. Among 65,000 to 75,000 clones, approximately 83% were seen once, and the ten largest hold approximately 5.4%. Sequencing input: PBMCs. The source is a human donor in good health. Some clones in this sample may be carry-over from other donors' samples.

The chain employs TRBV19 and TRBJ1-1; tentatively, D is TRBD1 (6 bases). CDR1 is LNHDA, CDR2 SQIVND, per germline (reference sequence). Trimming pared 3 bases from V and 0 bases from J, leaving 11 bases between. The CDR3 has 15 residues. The CDR3 DNA sequence: TGTGCCAGTAGTATTCAAGGGGGGGTGAACACTGAAGCTTTCTTT. This codes for CASSIQGGVNTEAFF.

The V call is TRBV30, the J call TRBJ2-7; 7 nucleotides match TRBD2. The CDR3 spans 14 residues. Germline values: CDR1 GTSNPN, CDR2 SVGIG (reference sequence). V gave up 3 bases and J gave up 6 bases; unmatched junction bases: 11. The CDR3 protein is CAWSSGGSWGEQYF. The CDR3 DNA is TGTGCCTGGAGCTCGGGGGGTAGTTGGGGCGAGCAGTACTTC.

This clone showed up just once. CDR3 loop: CASSYSYDTNQPQHF. Written as DNA, the CDR3 is TGTGCCAGCAGTTACTCTTATGACACAAATCAGCCCCAGCATTTT. This chain uses TRBV6-5 with TRBJ1-5; no definite D call. V shed 0 bases and J shed 4 bases, with 10 bases lying between them. Germline CDR1 reads MNHEY; CDR2 reads SVGAGI. This CDR3 has 15 residues.

The chain couples TRBV9 to TRBJ2-3, with 10 positions matching TRBD2. The J segment lost 0 bases and the V segment lost 0 bases, leaving 7 bases of the junction unmatched. Germline-derived CDR1 and CDR2 are SGDLS and YYNGEE. The CDR3 extends over 18 amino acids. The CDR3: CASSVGSGGPRSTDTQYF. CDR3 coding DNA: TGTGCCAGCAGCGTAGGTAGCGGGGGGCCCCGAAGCACAGATACGCAGTATTTT.

This clone was counted a single time. The genes are TRBV6-1 and TRBJ2-6; 8 positions agree with TRBD1. The CDR3 has 15 amino acids. Looked up from germline, CDR1 is MNHNS and CDR2 is SASEGT. V was clipped by 8 bases and J by 0 bases; unmatched bases: 3. CDR3 DNA: TGTGCCAGCGAACAGGGGGGCTCTGGGGCCAACGTCCTGACTTTC. It specifies CASEQGGSGANVLTF.

To note about this clone: The junction and the germline gene differ at one end; a read error may be behind it. The V call is TRBV4-3, the J call TRBJ1-1; 7 bases fit TRBD1. This CDR3 has 12 amino acids. Germline CDR1 and CDR2: LGHNA and YSLEER. Here the CDR3 reads CASSQAPEGQTF. The CDR3 DNA sequence: TGCGCCAGCAGCCAAGCTCCCGAGGGACAGACATTT.

This clone has more than one count but fewer than ten. V gene TRBV30 combines with J gene TRBJ1-1, with 8 positions matching TRBD1. V shed 2 bases and J 11 bases; nucleotides not matched to a gene: 13. The germline gives CDR1 GTSNPN, CDR2 SVGIG (reference sequence). This CDR3 has 14 amino acids. CDR3 loop: CAWSLTGAPFSAFF. CDR3 bases: TGTGCCTGGAGTCTGACAGGGGCTCCGTTTAGCGCTTTCTTT.

The chain recombines TRBV7-8 with TRBJ2-1; the D gene is possibly TRBD2 (6 bases). The V gene lost 5 bases and the J gene lost 7 bases, with 18 bases spanning the gap. The CDR3 extends over 15 amino acids. Per the germline V gene, CDR1 is SGHVS and CDR2 is FQNEAQ. The CDR3 here is CASSPAGLTRNEQFF. CDR3 coding DNA: TGTGCCAGCAGCCCCGCTGGACTAACACGGAATGAGCAGTTCTTC.